This entry features one T cell receptor (beta chain) sequence. The sample is drawn from a study of T cells in Graves' hyperthyroidism and ophthalmopathy. Germline V gives CDR1 SGDLS, CDR2 YYNGEE. V lost 2 bases, J lost 8 bases, and 3 bases stayed unmatched. The CDR3 is made up of 13 amino acids. There were TCR beta CDR3 regions amplified from RNA transcripts. The HTBI primer set served for first-round RT-PCR of the TCR CDR3. TCRdb fed the multiplex PCR reads into MiXCR, producing one record per CDR3 protein. The sample yields approximately 220,000 distinct CDR3 sequences, about a sixth seen once. The chain recombines TRBV9 with TRBJ2-1, with TRBD2 identical over 8 bases. The receptor was isolated from a man aged 40-55 years with Graves' hyperthyroidism. The sequenced sample consisted of blood. CDR3 DNA: TGTGCCAGCAGCGTTCGGGGGGGGGATGAGCAGTTCTTC. Its translation: CASSVRGGDEQFF. The whole variable domain, filled in from reference TRBV9 and TRBJ2-1, reads DSGVTQTPKHLITATGQRVTLRCSPRSGDLSVYWYQQSLDQGLQFLIQYYNGEERAKGNILERFSAQQFPDLHSELNLSSLELGDSALYFCASSVRGGDEQFFGPGTRLTVL.